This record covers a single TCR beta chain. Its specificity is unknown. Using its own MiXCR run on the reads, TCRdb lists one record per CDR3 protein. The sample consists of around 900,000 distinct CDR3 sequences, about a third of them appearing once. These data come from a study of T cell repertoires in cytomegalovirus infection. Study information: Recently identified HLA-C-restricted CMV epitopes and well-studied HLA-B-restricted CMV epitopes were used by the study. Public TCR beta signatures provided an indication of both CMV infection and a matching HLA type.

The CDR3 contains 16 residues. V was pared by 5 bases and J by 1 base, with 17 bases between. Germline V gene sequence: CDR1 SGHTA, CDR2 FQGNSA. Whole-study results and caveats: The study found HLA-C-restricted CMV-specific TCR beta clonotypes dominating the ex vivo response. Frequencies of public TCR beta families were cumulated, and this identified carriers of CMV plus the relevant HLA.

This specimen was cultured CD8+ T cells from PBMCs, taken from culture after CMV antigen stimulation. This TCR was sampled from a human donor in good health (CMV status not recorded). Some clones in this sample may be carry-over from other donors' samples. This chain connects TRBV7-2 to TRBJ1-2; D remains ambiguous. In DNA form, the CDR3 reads TGTGCCAGCAGCAGAAGGATCGACATTTATAACTATGGCTACACCTTC. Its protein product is CASSRRIDIYNYGYTF.